Reported below is one T cell receptor (beta chain). The data originate from a study of control samples from healthy donors and cancer patients. The CDR3 totals 14 residues. Germline assignment: CDR1 SGHNT and CDR2 YYREEE (reference sequence). V was trimmed by 2 bases and J by 4 bases, leaving 10 bases between them. Sequenced by immunoSEQ multiplex PCR; TCRdb stores in-frame clones only, minus some. The sample records roughly 100,000 clones, roughly 94% being singletons. The receptor was isolated from a woman under 30 in good health. Sequencing input: blood. V and J are TRBV5-4 and TRBJ1-5, with D uncertain. The CDR3 DNA is TGTGCCAGCAGCTTTTCCGGTGGTAATCAGCCCCAGCATTTT. Its translation: CASSFSGGNQPQHF. Full variable domain (rest looked up from reference TRBV5-4 and TRBJ1-5): ETGVTQSPTHLIKTRGQQVTLRCSSQSGHNTVSWYQQALGQGPQFIFQYYREEENGRGNFPPRFSGLQFPNYSSELNVNALELDDSALYLCASSFSGGNQPQHFGDGTRLSIL.